The 3 T cell receptor beta chains given below trace back to one sample, sequenced in a study of spatial heterogeneity in lung cancer. TCRdb re-analysed the 5' RACE reads in MiXCR, keeping a single row per CDR3 protein. The repertoire holds some 11,000 distinct CDR3 sequences, with about 6.2% as singletons. The time point denotes: sample taken at primary tumor resection. Unsorted samples of tumor, nontumor lung or frozen PBMC had their whole RNA sequenced. The input for sequencing was normal lung tissue next to the tumor, taken at surgery. Every receptor here comes from a male donor with early-stage non-small cell lung cancer.

This clonotype is labeled medium-sized. Because this beta chain is a stray read in a library intended to capture alpha chains, its abundance should not be given much weight. This chain connects TRBV18 to TRBJ2-7; no clear D gene. V gave up 3 bases and J gave up 3 bases, with 9 bases separating them. The CDR3 extends over 13 amino acids. Germline CDR1 is KGHSH and CDR2 is LQKENI. The CDR3 protein is CASSPAKDYEQYF. CDR3 DNA sequence: TGTGCCAGCTCACCTGCGAAGGACTACGAGCAGTACTTC.

This clonotype occurred a few times. This beta chain turned up in a library designed for alpha chains; as an off-target read, its abundance says little. The V call is TRBV7-9, the J call TRBJ1-1, with D perhaps TRBD1 (6 bases). Germline CDR1 SEHNR, CDR2 FQNEAQ (reference sequence). The V gene lost 4 bases and the J gene lost 0 bases, with 15 bases spanning the gap. CDR3 length: 16 amino acids. CDR3 protein: CASSSETGGMNTEAFF. Written as DNA, the CDR3 is TGTGCCAGCAGCTCGGAGACAGGCGGCATGAACACTGAAGCTTTCTTT.

Only a few counts were recorded for this clonotype. The library was built for alpha chains, so this beta chain is an off-target read and its size means little. This chain connects TRBV19 to TRBJ2-1; tentatively, D is TRBD1 (6 bases). V gave up 4 bases and J gave up 9 bases, with 10 bases separating them. Germline CDR1 reads LNHDA; CDR2 reads SQIVND (reference sequence). This CDR3 is 12 amino acids long. Here the CDR3 DNA reads TGTGCCAGTAGTACAGGGGTCGGTGAGCAGTTCTTC. Protein sequence: CASSTGVGEQFF.